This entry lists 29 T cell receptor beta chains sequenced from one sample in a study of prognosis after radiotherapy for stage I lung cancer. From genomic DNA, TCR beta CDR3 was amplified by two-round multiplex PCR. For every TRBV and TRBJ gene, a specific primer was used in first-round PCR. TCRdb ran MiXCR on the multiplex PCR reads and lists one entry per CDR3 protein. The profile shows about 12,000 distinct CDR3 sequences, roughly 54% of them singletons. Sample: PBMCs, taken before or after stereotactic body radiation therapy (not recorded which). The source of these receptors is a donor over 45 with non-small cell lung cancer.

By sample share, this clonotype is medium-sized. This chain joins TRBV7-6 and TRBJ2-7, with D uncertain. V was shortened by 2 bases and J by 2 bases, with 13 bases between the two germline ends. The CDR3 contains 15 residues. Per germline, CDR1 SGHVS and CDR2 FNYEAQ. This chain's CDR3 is CASSLSVAAPYEQYF. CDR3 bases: TGTGCCAGCAGCTTATCTGTGGCGGCTCCCTACGAGCAGTACTTC.

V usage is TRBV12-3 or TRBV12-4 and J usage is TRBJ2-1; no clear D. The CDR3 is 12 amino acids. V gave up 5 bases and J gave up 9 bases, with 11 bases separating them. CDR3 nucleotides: TGTGCCAGCAGTCTATTGTCGGGTGAGCAGTTCTTC. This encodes CASSLLSGEQFF.

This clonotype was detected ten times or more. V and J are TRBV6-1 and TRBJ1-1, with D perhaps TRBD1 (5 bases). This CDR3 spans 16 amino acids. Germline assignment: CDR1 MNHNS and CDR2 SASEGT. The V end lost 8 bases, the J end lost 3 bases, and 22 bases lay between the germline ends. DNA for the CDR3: TGTGCCAGCGGAACGACCTCAACAGGATTGTACACTGAAGCTTTCTTT. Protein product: CASGTTSTGLYTEAFF.

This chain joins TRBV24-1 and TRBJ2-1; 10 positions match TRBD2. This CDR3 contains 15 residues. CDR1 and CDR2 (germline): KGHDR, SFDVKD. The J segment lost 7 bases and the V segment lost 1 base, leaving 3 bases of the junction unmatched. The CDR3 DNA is TGTGCCACCAGTGATTTAGCGGGGGGGGTGAATGAGCAGTTCTTC. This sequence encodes CATSDLAGGVNEQFF.

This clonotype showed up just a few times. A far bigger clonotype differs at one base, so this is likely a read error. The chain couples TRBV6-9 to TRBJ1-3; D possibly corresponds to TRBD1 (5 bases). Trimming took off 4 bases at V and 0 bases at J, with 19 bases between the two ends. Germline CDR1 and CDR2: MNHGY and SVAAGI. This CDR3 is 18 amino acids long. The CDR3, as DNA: TGTGCCAGCAGTTGGAGGGACGCCATTGGATACTCTGGAAACACCATATATTTT. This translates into CASSWRDAIGYSGNTIYF.

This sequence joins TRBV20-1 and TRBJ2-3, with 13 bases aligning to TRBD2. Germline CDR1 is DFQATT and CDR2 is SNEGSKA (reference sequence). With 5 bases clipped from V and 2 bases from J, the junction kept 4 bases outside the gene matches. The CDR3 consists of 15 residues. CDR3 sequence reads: CSAQGLAGLTDTQYF. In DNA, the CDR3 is TGCAGTGCTCAGGGACTAGCGGGACTCACAGATACGCAGTATTTT.

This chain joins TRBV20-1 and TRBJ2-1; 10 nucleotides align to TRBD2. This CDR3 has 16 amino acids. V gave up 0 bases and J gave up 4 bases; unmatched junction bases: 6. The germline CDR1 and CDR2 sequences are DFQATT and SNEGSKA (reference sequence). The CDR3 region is CSARDTGTSEYNEQFF. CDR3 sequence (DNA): TGCAGTGCTAGAGACACCGGGACTAGCGAATACAATGAGCAGTTCTTC.

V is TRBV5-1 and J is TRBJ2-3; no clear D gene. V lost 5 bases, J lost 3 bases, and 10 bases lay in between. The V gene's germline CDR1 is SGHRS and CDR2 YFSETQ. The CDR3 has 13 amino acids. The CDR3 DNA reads TGCGCCAGCAGAAGGACGGAGACAGATACGCAGTATTTT. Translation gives CASRRTETDTQYF.

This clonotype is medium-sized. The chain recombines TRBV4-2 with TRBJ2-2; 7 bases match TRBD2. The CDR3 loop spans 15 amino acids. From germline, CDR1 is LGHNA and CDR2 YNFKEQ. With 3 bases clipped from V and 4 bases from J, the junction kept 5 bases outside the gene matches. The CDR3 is CASSQSSGPTGELFF. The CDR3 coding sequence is TGTGCCAGCAGCCAGTCTAGCGGCCCCACCGGGGAGCTGTTTTTT.

The CDR3 sequence is CASSVEAGGGELFF. The CDR3 nucleotides are TGTGCCAGCAGCGTAGAAGCGGGGGGCGGGGAGCTGTTTTTT. The rearrangement joins TRBV9 to TRBJ2-2; 9 positions match TRBD2. The CDR3 is 14 residues long. CDR1 and CDR2 from the germline V gene are SGDLS and YYNGEE. V trimming: 0 bases; J trimming: 7 bases; junction bases outside the gene matches: 1.

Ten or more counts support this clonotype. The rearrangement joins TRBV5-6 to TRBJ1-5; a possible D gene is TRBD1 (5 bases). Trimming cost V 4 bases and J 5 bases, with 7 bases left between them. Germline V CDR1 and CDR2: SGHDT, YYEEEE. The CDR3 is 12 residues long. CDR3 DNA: TGTGCCAGCAGCCTAGGGGATCAGCCCCAGCATTTT. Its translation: CASSLGDQPQHF.

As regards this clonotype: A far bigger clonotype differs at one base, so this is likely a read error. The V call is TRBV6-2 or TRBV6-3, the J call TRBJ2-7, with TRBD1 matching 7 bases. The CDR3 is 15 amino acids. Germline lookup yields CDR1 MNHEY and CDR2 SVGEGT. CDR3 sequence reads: CASKNSGQVTYEHYF. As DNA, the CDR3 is TGTGCCAGCAAAAATTCCGGACAGGTAACCTACGAGCATTACTTC.

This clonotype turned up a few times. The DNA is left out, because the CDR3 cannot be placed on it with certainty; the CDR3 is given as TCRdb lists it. The CDR3 spells CASSFGAGTSGMGAYNEQFF. J is TRBJ2-1 and V is TRBV12-1; TRBD2, as called in the table, went unchecked against the DNA. TRBV12-1 is designated a pseudogene. A total of 20 residues make up the CDR3, ends included.

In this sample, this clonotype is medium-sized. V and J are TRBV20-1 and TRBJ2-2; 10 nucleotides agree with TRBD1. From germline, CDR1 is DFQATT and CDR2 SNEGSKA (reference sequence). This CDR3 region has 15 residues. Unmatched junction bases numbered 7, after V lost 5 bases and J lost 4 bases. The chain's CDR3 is CSAYRDRGITGELFF. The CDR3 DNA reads TGCAGTGCTTACCGGGACAGGGGAATCACCGGGGAGCTGTTTTTT.

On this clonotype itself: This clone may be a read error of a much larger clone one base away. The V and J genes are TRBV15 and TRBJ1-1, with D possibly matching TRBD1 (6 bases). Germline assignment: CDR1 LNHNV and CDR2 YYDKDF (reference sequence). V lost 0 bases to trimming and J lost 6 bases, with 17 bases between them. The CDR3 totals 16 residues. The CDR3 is CATSRDRGGVVAEAFF. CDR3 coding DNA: TGTGCCACCAGCAGAGATCGAGGGGGGGTGGTCGCTGAAGCTTTCTTT.

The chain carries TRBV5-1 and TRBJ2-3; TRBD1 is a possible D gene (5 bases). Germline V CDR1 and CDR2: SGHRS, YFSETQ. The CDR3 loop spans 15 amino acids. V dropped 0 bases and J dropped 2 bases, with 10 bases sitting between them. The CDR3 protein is CASSLEGRPTDTQYF. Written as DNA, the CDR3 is TGCGCCAGCAGCTTGGAGGGGCGACCCACAGATACGCAGTATTTT.

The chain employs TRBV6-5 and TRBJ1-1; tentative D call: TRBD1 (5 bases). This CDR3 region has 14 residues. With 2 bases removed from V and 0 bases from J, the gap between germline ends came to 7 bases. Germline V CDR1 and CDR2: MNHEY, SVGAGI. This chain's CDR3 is CASSYGALNTEAFF. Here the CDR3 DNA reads TGTGCCAGCAGTTACGGGGCCTTGAACACTGAAGCTTTCTTT.

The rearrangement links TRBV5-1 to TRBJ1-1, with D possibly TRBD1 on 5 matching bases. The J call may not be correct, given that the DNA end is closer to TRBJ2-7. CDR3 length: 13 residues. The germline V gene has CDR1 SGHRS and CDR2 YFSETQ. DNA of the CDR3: TGCGCCAGCAGCGCCAGGGTCCATCTGGAGCAGTACTTC. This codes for CASSARVHLEQYF.

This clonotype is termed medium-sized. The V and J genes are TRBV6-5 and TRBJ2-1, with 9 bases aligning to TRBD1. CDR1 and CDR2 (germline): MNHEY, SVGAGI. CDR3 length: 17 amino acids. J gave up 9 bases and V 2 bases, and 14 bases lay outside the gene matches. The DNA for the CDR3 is TGTGCCAGCAGTTACCTAGAGTCCGGGACAGGGAGTACTGAGCAGTTCTTC. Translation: CASSYLESGTGSTEQFF.

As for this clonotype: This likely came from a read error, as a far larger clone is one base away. This chain's CDR3 is CAISDVGDTEAFF. CDR3 DNA: TGTGCCATCAGTGATGTGGGGGACACTGAAGCTTTCTTT. The genes are TRBV12-3 or TRBV12-4 and TRBJ1-1; TRBD1 is a possible D gene (5 bases). CDR3 length: 13 amino acids.

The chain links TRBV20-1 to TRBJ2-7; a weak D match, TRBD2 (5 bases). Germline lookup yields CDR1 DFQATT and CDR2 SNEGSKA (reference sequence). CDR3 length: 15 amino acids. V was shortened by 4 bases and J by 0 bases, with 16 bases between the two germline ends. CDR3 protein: CSAIPLTNGSYEQYF. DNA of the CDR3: TGCAGTGCTATCCCCCTGACTAACGGCTCCTACGAGCAGTACTTC.

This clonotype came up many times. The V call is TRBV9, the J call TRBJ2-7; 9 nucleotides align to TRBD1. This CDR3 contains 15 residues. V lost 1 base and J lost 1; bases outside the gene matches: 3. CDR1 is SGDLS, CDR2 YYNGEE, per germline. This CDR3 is CASSVRGQGSYEQYF. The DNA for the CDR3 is TGTGCCAGCAGCGTAAGGGGACAGGGATCCTACGAGCAGTACTTC.

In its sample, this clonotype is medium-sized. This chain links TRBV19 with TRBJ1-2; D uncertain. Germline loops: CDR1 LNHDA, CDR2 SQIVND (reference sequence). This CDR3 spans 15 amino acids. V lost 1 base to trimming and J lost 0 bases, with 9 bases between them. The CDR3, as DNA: TGTGCCAGTAGTATAGCGACTGGATCTAACTATGGCTACACCTTC. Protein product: CASSIATGSNYGYTF.

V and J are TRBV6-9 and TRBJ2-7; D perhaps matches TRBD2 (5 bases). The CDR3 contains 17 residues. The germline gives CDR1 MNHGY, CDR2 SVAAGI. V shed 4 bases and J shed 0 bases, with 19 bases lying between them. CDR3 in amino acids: CASSSTSGVHLSYEQYF. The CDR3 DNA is TGTGCCAGCAGTTCAACGTCCGGGGTCCACCTCTCCTACGAGCAGTACTTC.

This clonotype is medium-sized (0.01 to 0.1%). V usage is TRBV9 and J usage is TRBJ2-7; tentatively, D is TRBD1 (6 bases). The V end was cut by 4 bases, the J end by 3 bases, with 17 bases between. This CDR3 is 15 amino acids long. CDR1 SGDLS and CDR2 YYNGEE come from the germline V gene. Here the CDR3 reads CASSPGQIKNYEQYF. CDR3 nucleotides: TGTGCCAGCAGCCCCGGACAGATTAAAAACTACGAGCAGTACTTC.

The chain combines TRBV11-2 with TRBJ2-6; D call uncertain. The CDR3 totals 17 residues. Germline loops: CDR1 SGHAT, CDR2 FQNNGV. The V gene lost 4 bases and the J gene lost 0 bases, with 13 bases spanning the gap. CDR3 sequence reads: CASSSQTIPSGANVLTF. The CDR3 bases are TGTGCCAGCAGCTCACAGACAATCCCCTCTGGGGCCAACGTCCTGACTTTC.

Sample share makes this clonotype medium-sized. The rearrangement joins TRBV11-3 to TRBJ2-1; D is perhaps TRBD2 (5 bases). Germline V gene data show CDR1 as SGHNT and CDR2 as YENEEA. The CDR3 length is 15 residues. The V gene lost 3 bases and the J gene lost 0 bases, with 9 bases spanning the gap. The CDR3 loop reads CASSLTEGSYNEQFF. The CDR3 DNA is TGTGCCAGCAGCTTGACTGAGGGCTCCTACAATGAGCAGTTCTTC. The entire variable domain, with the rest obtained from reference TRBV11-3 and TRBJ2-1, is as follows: EAGVVQSPRYKIIEKKQPVAFWCNPISGHNTLYWYLQNLGQGPELLIRYENEEAVDDSQLPKDRFSAERLKGVDSTLKIQPAELGDSAVYLCASSLTEGSYNEQFFGPGTRLTVL.

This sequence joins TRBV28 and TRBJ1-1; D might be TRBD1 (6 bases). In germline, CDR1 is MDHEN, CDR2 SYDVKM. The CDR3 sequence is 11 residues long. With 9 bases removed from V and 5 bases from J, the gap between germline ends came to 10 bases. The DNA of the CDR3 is TGTGCCAGTACCAGGGGTACTGAAGCTTTCTTT. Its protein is CASTRGTEAFF.

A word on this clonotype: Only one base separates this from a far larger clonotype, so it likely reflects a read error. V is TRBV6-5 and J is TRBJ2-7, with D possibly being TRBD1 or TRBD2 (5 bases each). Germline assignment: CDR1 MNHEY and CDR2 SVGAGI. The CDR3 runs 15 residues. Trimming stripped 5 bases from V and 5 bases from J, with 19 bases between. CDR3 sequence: CASSAERTRRNEQYF. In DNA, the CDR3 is TGTGCCAGCAGTGCTGAGCGGACACGCAGGAACGAGCAGTACTTC.